These 2 T cell receptor beta chains originate from one sample sequenced in a study of shared clonotypes between healthy human individuals. TCRdb keeps only in-frame clones here, not all; method: immunoSEQ multiplex PCR. The sample yields around 2.5 million clones, over 85% seen once. The specimen was naive CD4+ T cells from PBMCs. Regarding subset: CD45RA+ positively selected. Receptors originate from a man aged 18 to 35 in good health. Some clones in this sample may be carry-over from other donors' samples.

This clone came up once. This same CDR3 is encoded by further DNA sequences in the sample. V and J are TRBV18 and TRBJ1-2; 9 nucleotides line up with TRBD1. The J segment lost 5 bases and the V segment lost 0 bases, leaving 1 base of the junction unmatched. Germline loops: CDR1 KGHSH, CDR2 LQKENI. CDR3 length: 14 amino acids. The CDR3 loop is CASSPPGTGYGYTF. The CDR3 DNA follows: TGTGCCAGCTCACCACCCGGGACAGGGTATGGCTACACCTTC.

V is TRBV28 and J is TRBJ2-2; no firm D call. The CDR3 runs to 15 residues. V was pared by 2 bases and J by 3 bases, with 10 bases between. Germline V gene data show CDR1 as MDHEN and CDR2 as SYDVKM. CDR3 in amino acids: CASSLIRRDTGELFF. The CDR3 region has the DNA TGTGCCAGCAGTTTAATTAGAAGGGACACCGGGGAGCTGTTTTTT.